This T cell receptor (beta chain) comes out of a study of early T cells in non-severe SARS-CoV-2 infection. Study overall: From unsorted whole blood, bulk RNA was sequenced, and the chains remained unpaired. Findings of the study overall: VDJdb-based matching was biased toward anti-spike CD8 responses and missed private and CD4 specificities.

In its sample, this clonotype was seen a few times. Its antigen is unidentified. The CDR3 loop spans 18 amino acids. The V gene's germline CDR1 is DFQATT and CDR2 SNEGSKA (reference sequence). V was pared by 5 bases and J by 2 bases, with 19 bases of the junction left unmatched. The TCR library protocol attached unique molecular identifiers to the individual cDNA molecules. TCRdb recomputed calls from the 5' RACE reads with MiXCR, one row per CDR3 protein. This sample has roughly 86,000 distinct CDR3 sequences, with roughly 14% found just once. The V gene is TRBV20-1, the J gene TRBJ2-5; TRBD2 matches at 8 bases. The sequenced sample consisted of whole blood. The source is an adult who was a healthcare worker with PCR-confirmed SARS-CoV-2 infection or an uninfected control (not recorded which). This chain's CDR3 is CSASVYPPGGGEQETQYF. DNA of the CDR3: TGCAGTGCTTCAGTTTACCCCCCCGGGGGGGGTGAGCAAGAGACCCAGTACTTC.